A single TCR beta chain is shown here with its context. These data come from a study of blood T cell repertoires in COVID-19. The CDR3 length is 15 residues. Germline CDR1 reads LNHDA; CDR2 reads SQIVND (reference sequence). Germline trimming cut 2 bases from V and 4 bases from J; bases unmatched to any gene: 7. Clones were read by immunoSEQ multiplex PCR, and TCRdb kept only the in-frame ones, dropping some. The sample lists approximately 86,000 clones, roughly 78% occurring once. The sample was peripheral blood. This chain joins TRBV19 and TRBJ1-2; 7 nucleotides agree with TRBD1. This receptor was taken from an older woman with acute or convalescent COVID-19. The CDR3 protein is CASSINRQGLYGYTF. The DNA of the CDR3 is TGTGCCAGTAGTATAAATCGACAGGGCCTCTATGGCTACACCTTC.